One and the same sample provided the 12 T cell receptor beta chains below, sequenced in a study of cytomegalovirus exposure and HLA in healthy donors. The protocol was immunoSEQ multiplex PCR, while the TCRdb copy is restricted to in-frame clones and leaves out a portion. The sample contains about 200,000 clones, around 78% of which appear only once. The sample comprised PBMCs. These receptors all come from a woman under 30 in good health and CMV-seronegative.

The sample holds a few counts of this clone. The CDR3 here is CASSLSGLGNTEAFF. DNA for the CDR3: TGTGCCAGCAGTTTATCAGGTTTAGGGAACACTGAAGCTTTCTTT. This chain connects TRBV27 to TRBJ1-1; D remains unclear. Germline V gene data show CDR1 as MNHEY and CDR2 as SMNVEV (reference sequence). This CDR3 is built from 15 residues. V was clipped by 0 bases and J by 1 base, with 9 bases between them.

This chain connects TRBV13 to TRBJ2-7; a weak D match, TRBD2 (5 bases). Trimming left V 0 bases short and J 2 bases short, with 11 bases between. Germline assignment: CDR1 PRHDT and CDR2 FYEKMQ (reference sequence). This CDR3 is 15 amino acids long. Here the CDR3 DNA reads TGTGCCAGCAGCTTAGGCGGGATAGTAACCTACGAGCAGTACTTC. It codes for CASSLGGIVTYEQYF.

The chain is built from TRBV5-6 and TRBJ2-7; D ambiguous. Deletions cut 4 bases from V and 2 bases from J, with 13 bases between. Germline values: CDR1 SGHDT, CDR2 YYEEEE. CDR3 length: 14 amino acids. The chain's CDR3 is CASSRLTPPYEQYF. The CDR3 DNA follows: TGTGCCAGCAGCCGTCTTACTCCTCCCTACGAGCAGTACTTC.

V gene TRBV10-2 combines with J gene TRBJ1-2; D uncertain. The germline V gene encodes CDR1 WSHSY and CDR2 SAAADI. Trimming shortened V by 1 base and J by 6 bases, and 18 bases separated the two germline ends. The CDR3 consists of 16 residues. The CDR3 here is CASSEYPGPLDDGYTF. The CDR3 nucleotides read TGCGCCAGCAGTGAGTACCCAGGACCATTGGATGATGGCTACACCTTC.

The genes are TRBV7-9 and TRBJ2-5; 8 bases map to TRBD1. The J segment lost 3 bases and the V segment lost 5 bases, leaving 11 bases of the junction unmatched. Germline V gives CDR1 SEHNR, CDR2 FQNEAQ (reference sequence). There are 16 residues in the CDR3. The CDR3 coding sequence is TGTGCCAGCAGCCCCCCGCCCCGGACAGGGAAAGAGACCCAGTACTTC. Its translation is CASSPPPRTGKETQYF.

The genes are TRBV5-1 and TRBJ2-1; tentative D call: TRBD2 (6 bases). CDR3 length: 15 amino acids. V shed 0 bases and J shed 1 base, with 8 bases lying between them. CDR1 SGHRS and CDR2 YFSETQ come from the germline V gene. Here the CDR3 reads CASSLEAGSYNEQFF. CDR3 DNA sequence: TGCGCCAGCAGCTTGGAGGCGGGGTCCTACAATGAGCAGTTCTTC.

CDR3 bases: TGTGCCAGCAGCTTAGTAGGCGGGTCGAGCACAGATACGCAGTATTTT. It is translated as CASSLVGGSSTDTQYF. The V call is TRBV7-6, the J call TRBJ2-3, with D possibly matching TRBD2 (5 bases). Trimming removed 1 base from V and 0 bases from J, with 11 bases in between. The CDR3 loop spans 16 amino acids. The germline V gene has CDR1 SGHVS and CDR2 FNYEAQ.

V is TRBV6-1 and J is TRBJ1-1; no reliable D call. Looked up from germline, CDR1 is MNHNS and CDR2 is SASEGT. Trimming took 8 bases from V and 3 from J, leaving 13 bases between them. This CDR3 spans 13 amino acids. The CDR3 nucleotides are TGTGCCAGCGTACGCCAACCGGACACTGAAGCTTTCTTT. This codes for CASVRQPDTEAFF.

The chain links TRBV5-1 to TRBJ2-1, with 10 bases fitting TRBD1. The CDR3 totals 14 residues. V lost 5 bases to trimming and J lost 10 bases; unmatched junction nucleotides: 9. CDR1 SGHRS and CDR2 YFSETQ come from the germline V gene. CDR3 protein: CASRSGTGATEQFF. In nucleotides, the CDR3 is TGCGCCAGCAGATCGGGGACAGGGGCCACGGAGCAGTTCTTC. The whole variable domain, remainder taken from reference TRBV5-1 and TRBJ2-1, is KAGVTQTPRYLIKTRGQQVTLSCSPISGHRSVSWYQQTPGQGLQFLFEYFSETQRNKGNFPGRFSGRQFSNSRSEMNVSTLELGDSALYLCASRSGTGATEQFFGPGTRLTVL.

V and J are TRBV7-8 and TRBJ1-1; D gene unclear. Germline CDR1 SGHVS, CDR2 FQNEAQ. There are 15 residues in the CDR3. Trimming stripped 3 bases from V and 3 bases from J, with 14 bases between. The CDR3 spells CASSFASAPYTEAFF. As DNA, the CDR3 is TGTGCCAGCAGCTTCGCTTCGGCCCCATACACTGAAGCTTTCTTT.

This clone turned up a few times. The CDR3 sequence: CAWSVLPGRHYGYTF. CDR3 nucleotides: TGTGCCTGGAGTGTACTCCCAGGACGGCACTATGGCTACACCTTC. The chain employs TRBV30 and TRBJ1-2, with D hard to call. The ends were cut back, 0 bases at V and 3 bases at J, with 14 bases in the middle. The CDR3 runs to 15 residues. The germline V gene encodes CDR1 GTSNPN and CDR2 SVGIG (reference sequence).

CDR3 nucleotide sequence: TGTGCCACCAGCGGGGACTCAGGGATCCCGGCTGGCTACACCTTC. This encodes CATSGDSGIPAGYTF. The chain joins TRBV15 to TRBJ1-2; D possibly corresponds to TRBD1 (5 bases). Germline-derived CDR1 and CDR2 are LNHNV and YYDKDF (reference sequence). CDR3 length: 15 amino acids. V was clipped by 5 bases and J by 7 bases, with 20 bases between them.